The TCR beta chain described here comes from a study of T cell changes during pregnancy in multiple sclerosis. V lost 0 bases to trimming and J lost 5 bases, with 8 bases between them. The CDR3 has 13 residues. In germline, CDR1 is SGHRS, CDR2 YFSETQ. The data were produced by immunoSEQ multiplex PCR, yet TCRdb's version contains in-frame clones alone and is incomplete. The data contain roughly 75,000 clones, about 88% of them singletons. V gene TRBV5-1 combines with J gene TRBJ2-5; D is possibly TRBD1 (5 bases). The material sequenced was peripheral blood, taken before pregnancy. This clonotype originated in a female donor with multiple sclerosis, enrolled in a pregnancy study. The CDR3 region is CASSLAGRETQYF. The DNA for the CDR3 is TGCGCCAGCAGCTTGGCAGGGCGGGAGACCCAGTACTTC.